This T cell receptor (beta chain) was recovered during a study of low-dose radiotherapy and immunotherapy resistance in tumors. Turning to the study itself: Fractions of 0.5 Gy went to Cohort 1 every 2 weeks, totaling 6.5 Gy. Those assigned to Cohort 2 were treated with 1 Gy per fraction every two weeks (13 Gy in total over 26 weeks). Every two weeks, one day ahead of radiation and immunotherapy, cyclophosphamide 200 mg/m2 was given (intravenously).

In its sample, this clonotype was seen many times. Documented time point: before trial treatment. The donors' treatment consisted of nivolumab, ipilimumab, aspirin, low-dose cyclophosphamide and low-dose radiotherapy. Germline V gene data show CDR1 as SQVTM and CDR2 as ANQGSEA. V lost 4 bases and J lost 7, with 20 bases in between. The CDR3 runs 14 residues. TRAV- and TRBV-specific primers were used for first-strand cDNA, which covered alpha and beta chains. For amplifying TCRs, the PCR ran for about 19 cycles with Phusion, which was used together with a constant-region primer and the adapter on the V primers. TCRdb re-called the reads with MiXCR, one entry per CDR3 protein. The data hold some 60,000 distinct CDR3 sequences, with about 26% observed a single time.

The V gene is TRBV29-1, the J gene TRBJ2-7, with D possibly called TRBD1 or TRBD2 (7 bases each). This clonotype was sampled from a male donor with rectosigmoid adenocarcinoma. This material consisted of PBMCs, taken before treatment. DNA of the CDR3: TGCAGCGTTGGGGGAGGGGGCTCTCTCCTTGAGCAGTACTTC. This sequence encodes CSVGGGGSLLEQYF.